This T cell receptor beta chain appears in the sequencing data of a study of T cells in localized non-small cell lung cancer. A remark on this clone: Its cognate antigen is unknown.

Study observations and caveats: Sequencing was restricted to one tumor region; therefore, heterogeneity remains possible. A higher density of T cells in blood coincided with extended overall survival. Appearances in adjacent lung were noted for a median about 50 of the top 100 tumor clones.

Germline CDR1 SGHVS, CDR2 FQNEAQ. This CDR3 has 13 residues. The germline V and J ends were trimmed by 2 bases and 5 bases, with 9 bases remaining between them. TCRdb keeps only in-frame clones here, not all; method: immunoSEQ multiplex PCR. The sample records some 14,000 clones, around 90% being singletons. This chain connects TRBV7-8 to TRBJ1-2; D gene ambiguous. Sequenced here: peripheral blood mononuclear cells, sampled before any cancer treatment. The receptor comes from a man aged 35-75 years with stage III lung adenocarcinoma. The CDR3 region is CASSLIQNYGYTF. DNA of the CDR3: TGTGCCAGCAGCTTAATACAGAATTATGGCTACACCTTC.